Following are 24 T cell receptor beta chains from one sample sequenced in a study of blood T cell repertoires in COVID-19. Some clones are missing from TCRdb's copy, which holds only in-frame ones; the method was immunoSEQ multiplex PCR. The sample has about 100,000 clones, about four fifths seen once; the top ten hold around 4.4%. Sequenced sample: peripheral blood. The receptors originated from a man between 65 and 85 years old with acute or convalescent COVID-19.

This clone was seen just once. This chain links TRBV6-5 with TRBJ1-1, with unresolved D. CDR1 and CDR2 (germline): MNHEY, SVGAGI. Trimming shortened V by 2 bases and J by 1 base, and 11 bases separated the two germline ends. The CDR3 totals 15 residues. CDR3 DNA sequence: TGTGCCAGCAGTTACCGCCCTCGACAGAACACTGAAGCTTTCTTT. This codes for CASSYRPRQNTEAFF.

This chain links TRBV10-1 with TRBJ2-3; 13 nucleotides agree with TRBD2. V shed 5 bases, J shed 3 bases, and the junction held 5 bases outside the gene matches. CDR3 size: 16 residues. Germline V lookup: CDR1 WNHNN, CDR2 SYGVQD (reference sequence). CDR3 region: CASSPAGLAGTDTQYF. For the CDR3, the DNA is TGCGCCAGCAGTCCGGCGGGACTAGCGGGAACAGATACGCAGTATTTT.

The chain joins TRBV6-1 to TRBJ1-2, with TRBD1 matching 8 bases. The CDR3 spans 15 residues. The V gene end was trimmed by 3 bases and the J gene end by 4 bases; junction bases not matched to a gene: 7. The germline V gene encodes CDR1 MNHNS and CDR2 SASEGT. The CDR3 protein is CASSDKTGEAYGYTF. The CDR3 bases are TGTGCCAGCAGTGATAAGACAGGGGAGGCCTATGGCTACACCTTC.

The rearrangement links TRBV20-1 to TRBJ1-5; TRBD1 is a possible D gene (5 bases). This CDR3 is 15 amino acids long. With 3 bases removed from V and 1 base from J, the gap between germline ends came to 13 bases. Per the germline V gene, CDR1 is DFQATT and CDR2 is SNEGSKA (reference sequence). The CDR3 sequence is CSASLEGLSNQPQHF. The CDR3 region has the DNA TGCAGTGCTAGTTTGGAGGGGCTGAGCAATCAGCCCCAGCATTTT.

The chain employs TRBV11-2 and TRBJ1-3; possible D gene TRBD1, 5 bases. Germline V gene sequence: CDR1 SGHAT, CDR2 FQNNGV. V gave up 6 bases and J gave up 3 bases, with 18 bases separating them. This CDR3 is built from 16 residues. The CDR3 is CASRPTGGSGGNTIYF. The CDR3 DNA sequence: TGTGCCAGCAGGCCGACCGGGGGATCGGGTGGAAACACCATATATTTT.

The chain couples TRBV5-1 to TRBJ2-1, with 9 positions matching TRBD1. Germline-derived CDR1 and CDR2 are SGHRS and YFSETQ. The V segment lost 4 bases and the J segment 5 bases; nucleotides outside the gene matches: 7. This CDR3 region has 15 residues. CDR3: CASSPMGQGNNEQFF. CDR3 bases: TGCGCCAGCAGCCCGATGGGACAGGGTAACAATGAGCAGTTCTTC. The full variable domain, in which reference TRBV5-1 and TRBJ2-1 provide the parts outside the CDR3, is KAGVTQTPRYLIKTRGQQVTLSCSPISGHRSVSWYQQTPGQGLQFLFEYFSETQRNKGNFPGRFSGRQFSNSRSEMNVSTLELGDSALYLCASSPMGQGNNEQFFGPGTRLTVL.

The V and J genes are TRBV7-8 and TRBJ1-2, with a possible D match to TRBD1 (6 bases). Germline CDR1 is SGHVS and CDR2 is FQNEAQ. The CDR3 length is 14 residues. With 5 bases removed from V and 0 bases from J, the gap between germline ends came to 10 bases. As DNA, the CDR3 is TGTGCCAGCAGCCCCGGGGACACTAACTATGGCTACACCTTC. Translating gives CASSPGDTNYGYTF.

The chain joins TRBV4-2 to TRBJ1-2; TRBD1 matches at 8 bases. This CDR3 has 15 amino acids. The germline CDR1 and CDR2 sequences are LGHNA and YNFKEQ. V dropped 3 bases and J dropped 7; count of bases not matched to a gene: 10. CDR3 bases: TGTGCCAGCAGCCATGGGAGACAGGGGAAACTTGGCTACACCTTC. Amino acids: CASSHGRQGKLGYTF.

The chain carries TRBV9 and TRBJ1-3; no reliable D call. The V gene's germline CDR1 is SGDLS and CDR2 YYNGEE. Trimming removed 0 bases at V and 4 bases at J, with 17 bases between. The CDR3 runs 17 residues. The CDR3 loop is CASSVAPQGVSGNTIYF. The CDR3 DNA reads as TGTGCCAGCAGCGTAGCCCCCCAAGGAGTCTCCGGAAACACCATATATTTT.

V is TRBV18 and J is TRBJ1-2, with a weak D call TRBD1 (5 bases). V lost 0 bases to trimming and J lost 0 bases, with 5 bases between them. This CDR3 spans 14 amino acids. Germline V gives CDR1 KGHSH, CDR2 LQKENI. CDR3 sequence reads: CASSPPGPNYGYTF. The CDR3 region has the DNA TGTGCCAGCTCACCACCGGGGCCTAACTATGGCTACACCTTC.

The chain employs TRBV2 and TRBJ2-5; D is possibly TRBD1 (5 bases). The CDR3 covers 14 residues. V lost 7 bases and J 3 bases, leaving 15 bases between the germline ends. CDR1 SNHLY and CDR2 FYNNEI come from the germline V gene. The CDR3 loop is CASNMITGKETQYF. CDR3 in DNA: TGTGCCAGCAACATGATTACAGGAAAAGAGACCCAGTACTTC.

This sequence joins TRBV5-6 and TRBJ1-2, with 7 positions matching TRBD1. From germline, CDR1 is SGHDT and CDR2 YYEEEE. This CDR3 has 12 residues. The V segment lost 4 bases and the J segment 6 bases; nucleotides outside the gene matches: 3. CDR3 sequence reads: CASSLQGHGYTF. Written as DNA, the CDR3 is TGTGCCAGCAGCCTACAGGGGCATGGCTACACCTTC.

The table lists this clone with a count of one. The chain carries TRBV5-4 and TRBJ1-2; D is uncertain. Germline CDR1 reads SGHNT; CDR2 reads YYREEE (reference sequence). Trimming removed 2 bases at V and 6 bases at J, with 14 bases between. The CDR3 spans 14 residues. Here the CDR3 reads CASSFGQDFDGYTF. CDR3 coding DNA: TGTGCCAGCAGCTTCGGCCAGGACTTCGATGGCTACACCTTC.

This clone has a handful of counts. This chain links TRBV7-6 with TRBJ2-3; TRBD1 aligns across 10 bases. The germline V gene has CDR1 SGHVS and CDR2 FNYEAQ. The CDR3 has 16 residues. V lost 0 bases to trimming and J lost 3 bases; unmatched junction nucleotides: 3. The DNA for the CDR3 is TGTGCCAGCAGCTTAGCGCAGGACAGGGGGACAGATACGCAGTATTTT. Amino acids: CASSLAQDRGTDTQYF.

CDR3 nucleotide sequence: TGTGCCAGCAGCTTCCGGGACATCGGCGGCACTGAAGCTTTCTTT. It yields the protein CASSFRDIGGTEAFF. The chain employs TRBV11-2 and TRBJ1-1; a possible D gene is TRBD1 (6 bases). The CDR3 totals 15 residues. The germline gives CDR1 SGHAT, CDR2 FQNNGV. Trimming shortened V by 3 bases and J by 4 bases, and 15 bases separated the two germline ends.

CDR3: CASSQFITGGHGYTF. The CDR3 DNA reads as TGTGCCAGCAGCCAATTCATCACAGGGGGCCATGGCTACACCTTC. J is TRBJ1-2 and V is TRBV16; 9 bases agree with TRBD1. The CDR3 is 15 residues long. Trimming cost V 1 base and J 6 bases; bases outside gene matches: 6. CDR1 KGHSY and CDR2 FQNENV come from the germline V gene.

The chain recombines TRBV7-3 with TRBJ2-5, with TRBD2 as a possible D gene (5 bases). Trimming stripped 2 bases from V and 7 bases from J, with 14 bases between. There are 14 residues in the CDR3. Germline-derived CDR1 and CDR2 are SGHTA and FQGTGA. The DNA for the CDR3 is TGTGCCAGCAGCTTATTGGCCGGGGATGGGACCCAGTACTTC. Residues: CASSLLAGDGTQYF.

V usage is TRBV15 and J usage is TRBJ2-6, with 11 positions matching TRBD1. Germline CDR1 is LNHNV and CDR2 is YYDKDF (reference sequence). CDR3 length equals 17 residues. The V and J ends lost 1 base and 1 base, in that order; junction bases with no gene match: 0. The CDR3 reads CATSRGDRGSGANVLTF. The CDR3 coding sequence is TGTGCCACCAGCAGAGGGGACAGGGGGTCTGGGGCCAACGTCCTGACTTTC.

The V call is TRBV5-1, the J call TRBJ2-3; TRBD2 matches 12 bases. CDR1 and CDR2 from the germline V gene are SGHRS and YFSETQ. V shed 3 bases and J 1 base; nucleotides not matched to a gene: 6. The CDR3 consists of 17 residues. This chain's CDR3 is CASSWVASGGGTDTQYF. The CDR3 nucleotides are TGCGCCAGCAGCTGGGTGGCTAGCGGGGGGGGCACAGATACGCAGTATTTT.

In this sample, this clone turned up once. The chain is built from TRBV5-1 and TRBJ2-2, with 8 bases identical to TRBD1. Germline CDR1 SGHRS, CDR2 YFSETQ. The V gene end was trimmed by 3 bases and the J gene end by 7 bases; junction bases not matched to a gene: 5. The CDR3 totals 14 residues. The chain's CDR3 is CASSWTGSDGELFF. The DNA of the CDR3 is TGCGCCAGCAGCTGGACAGGGTCGGACGGGGAGCTGTTTTTT.

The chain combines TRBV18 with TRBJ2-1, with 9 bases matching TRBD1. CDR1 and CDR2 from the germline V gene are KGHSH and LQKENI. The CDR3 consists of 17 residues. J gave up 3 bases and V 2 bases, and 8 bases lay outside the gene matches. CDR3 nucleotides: TGTGCCAGCTCACCAGTTTCTGGGACAGGGTTCTACAATGAGCAGTTCTTC. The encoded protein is CASSPVSGTGFYNEQFF.

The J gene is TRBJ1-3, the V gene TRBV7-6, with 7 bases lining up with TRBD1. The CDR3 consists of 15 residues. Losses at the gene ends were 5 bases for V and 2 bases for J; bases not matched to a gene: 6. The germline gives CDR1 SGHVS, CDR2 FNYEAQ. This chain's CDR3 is CASSQGGQTGNTIYF. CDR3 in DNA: TGTGCCAGCAGCCAGGGGGGACAGACTGGAAACACCATATATTTT.

CDR3 nucleotides: TGTGCCAGCAGCTTCGGACAGGGAGTCAACACCGGGGAGCTGTTTTTT. Residues: CASSFGQGVNTGELFF. The J gene is TRBJ2-2, the V gene TRBV5-4; 8 bases align to TRBD1. After removal of 2 bases from V and 2 bases from J, the junction contained 5 bases not matched to a gene. The length of the CDR3 is 16 residues. Germline CDR1 and CDR2: SGHNT and YYREEE (reference sequence). The whole variable domain, filled in from reference TRBV5-4 and TRBJ2-2, reads ETGVTQSPTHLIKTRGQQVTLRCSSQSGHNTVSWYQQALGQGPQFIFQYYREEENGRGNFPPRFSGLQFPNYSSELNVNALELDDSALYLCASSFGQGVNTGELFFGEGSRLTVL.

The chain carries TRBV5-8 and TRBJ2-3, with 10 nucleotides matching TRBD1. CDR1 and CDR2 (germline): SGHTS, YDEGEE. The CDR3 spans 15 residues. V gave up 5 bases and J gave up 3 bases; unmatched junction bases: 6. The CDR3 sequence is CASRLTGGVTDTQYF. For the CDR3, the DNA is TGTGCCAGCAGACTGACAGGGGGCGTAACAGATACGCAGTATTTT.